This T cell receptor (beta chain) emerged from a study of PD-1 blockade in classical Hodgkin lymphoma. General observations from the study: Why repertoires differed is undefined; disease activity or prior therapy possibly contributed.

The time point here: cycle 4 day 1 (C4D1), after 6 weeks of nivolumab. Each and every patient relapsed after autologous stem cell transplantation, and patients got differing brentuximab vedotin exposure. Best responses were complete response, partial response or progressive disease. Between the trimmed V and J ends, which lost 3 bases and 3 bases, there was a span of 21 bases. The CDR3 contains 17 residues. Germline assignment: CDR1 MDHEN and CDR2 SYDVKM. The repertoire was sequenced with immunoSEQ multiplex PCR; TCRdb's copy has only in-frame clones and lacks some. The data show 50,000 to 65,000 clones, 70% to 90% seen once. About this clone: Its antigen is as yet unknown.

The TCR sequence derives from a human donor with classical Hodgkin lymphoma. Sequenced here: peripheral blood mononuclear cells (PBMCs), sampled before the fourth cycle of nivolumab. The chain couples TRBV28 to TRBJ2-7, with D maybe TRBD2 (5 bases). CDR3 protein: CASSFHIFRDDYYEQYF. DNA of the CDR3: TGTGCCAGCAGTTTTCACATTTTTCGAGACGACTACTACGAGCAGTACTTC.